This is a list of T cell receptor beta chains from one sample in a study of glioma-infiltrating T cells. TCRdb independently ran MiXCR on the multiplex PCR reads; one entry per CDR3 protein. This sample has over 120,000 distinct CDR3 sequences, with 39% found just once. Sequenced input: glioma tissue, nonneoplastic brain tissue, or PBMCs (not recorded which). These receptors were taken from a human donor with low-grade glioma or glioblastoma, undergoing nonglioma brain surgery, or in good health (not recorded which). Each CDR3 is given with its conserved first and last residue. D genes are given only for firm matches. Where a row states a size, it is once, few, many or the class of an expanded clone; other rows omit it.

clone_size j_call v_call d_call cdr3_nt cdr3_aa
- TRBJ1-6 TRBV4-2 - TGTGCCAGCAGCCAAGAATCTAATTCACCCCTCCACTTT CASSQESNSPLHF
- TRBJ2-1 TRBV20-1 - TGCAGTGCCCAGACTAGACTCAACAATGAGCAGTTCTTC CSAQTRLNNEQFF
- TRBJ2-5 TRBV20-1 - TGCAGTGCTAGAGACCCCTGGCGCGGGGAGACCCAGTACTTC CSARDPWRGETQYF
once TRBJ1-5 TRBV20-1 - TGCAGTGCCACGAAGGGGGTTAGGAATCAGCCCCAGCATTTT CSATKGVRNQPQHF
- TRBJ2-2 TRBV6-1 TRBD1 TGTGCCAGCAGTAGGGATCGACAGGGGGTGGTTTCCGGGGAGCTGTTTTTT CASSRDRQGVVSGELFF
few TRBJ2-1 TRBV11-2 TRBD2 TGTGCCAGCAGCTTAGATAGGGAGCGGGGTCTTGAGCAGTTCTTC CASSLDRERGLEQFF
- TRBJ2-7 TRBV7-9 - TGTGCCAGCAGCTTAGCGCAACACCACGAGCAGTACTTC CASSLAQHHEQYF
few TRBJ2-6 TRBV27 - TGTGCCAGCAGAGTCTCTGGGGCCAACTTCCTGACTTTC CASRVSGANFLTF
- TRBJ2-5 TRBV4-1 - TGCGCCAGCAGCCAAGGACCAAGAGATCAAGAGACCCAGTACTTC CASSQGPRDQETQYF
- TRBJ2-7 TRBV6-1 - TGTGCCAGCAGTGAAGGCCCGGGGCAGAACTACGAGCAGTACTTC CASSEGPGQNYEQYF
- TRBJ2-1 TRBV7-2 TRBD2 TGTGCCCGCAGCTTACTAGCGGGAGTAGGGTCCTACAATGAGCAGTTCTTC CARSLLAGVGSYNEQFF
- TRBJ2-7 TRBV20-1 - TGCAGTGCTCGTAAGCTCGGACTCTACGAGCAGTACTTC CSARKLGLYEQYF
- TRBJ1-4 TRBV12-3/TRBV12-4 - TGTGCCAGCAGTCAACTCGGGTCTAATGAAAAACTGTTTTTT CASSQLGSNEKLFF
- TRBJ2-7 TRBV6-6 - TGTGCCAGCAGTTACTCTAGGACGGACGAGCAGTACTTC CASSYSRTDEQYF
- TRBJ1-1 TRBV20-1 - TGCAGTGCTAGAGATCTCCCCGGGAATGGTAGGACTGAAGCTTTCTTT CSARDLPGNGRTEAFF
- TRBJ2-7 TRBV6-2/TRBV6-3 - TGTGCCAGCAGTTGGACTGGGAGCTACTACGAGCAGTACTTC CASSWTGSYYEQYF
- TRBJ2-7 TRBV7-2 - TGTGCCAGCAGCTTAGTACGGGGAGGCGAGCAGTACTTC CASSLVRGGEQYF
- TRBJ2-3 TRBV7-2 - TGTGCCAGCAGCCCTGGGGCTGCAGATACGCAGTATTTT CASSPGAADTQYF
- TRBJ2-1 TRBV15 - TGTGCCACCAGCAGAGAGGAATTGGGCAATGAGCAGTTCTTC CATSREELGNEQFF
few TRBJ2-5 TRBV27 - TGTGCCAGCAGAAGGACGGCGTACCAAGAGACCCAGTACTTC CASRRTAYQETQYF
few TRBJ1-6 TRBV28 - TGTGCCAGCAGCCCCTCAACAGGGTATAATTCACCCCTCCACTTT CASSPSTGYNSPLHF
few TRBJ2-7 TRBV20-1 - TGCAGTGCAGTGTACCTGGACGGATTCTACGAGCAGTACTTC CSAVYLDGFYEQYF
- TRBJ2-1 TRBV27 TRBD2 TGTGCCAGCTCGGGAGGACTAGCGGGAGATGAGCAGTTCTTC CASSGGLAGDEQFF
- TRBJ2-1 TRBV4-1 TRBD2 TGCGCCAGCAGCCAAGCGTCTAGCGGATACAATGAGCAGTTCTTC CASSQASSGYNEQFF
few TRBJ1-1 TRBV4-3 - TGCGCCAGCAGCCAAGATACCATTGGGAAGAACACTGAAGCTTTCTTT CASSQDTIGKNTEAFF
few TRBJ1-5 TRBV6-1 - TGTGCCAGCAGTCCGCAGATCGGCCAGCCCCAGCATTTT CASSPQIGQPQHF
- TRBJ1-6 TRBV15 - TGTGCCACCAGCAAGCCACAAGGAGAAGGACCATCACCCCTCCACTTT CATSKPQGEGPSPLHF
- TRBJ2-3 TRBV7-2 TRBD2 TGTGCCAGCAGCTCGACTAGCGGGGGGGCCCTTGGCACAGATACGCAGTATTTT CASSSTSGGALGTDTQYF
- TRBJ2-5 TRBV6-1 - TGTGCCACAATACAGGGAATAGAGACCCAGTACTTC CATIQGIETQYF
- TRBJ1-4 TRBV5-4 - TGTGCCAGCAGCGCAGGTGAAAAACTGTTTTTT CASSAGEKLFF
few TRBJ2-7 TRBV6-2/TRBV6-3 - TGTGCCAGCAGTAAGAACTCCTACGAGCAGTACTTC CASSKNSYEQYF